One sample yielded the 9 T cell receptor beta chains listed below, sequenced in a study of blood T cell repertoires in COVID-19. Here immunoSEQ multiplex PCR was the method, and the copy in TCRdb shows in-frame clones only, minus some. This sample has hundreds of thousands of clones; 70% to 90% occur once, and the top ten carry about 1%. Sequences were obtained from PBMCs or T cells enriched from blood (not recorded which). The receptors originated from a woman aged 25 to 39 who had recovered from COVID-19.

This clone appeared a few times. This sequence joins TRBV19 and TRBJ1-1; no clear D gene. The CDR3 consists of 14 residues. The germline gives CDR1 LNHDA, CDR2 SQIVND (reference sequence). The V end lost 5 bases, the J end lost 1 base, and 11 bases lay between the germline ends. CDR3 sequence reads: CASSPLRGNTEAFF. DNA of the CDR3: TGTGCCAGTAGTCCTCTCCGGGGGAACACTGAAGCTTTCTTT.

Only a few counts were recorded for this clone. The gene calls are TRBV27 and TRBJ2-7; possible D gene TRBD1, 7 bases. CDR1 and CDR2 (germline): MNHEY, SMNVEV (reference sequence). V was trimmed by 4 bases and J by 5 bases, leaving 15 bases between them. The CDR3 sequence is 14 residues long. The chain's CDR3 is CASSYPEGANEQYF. CDR3 nucleotides: TGTGCCAGCAGTTATCCGGAGGGGGCCAACGAGCAGTACTTC.

On this clone: This sample also contains other DNA sequences that code for the same CDR3. V and J are TRBV9 and TRBJ2-5, with unresolved D. This CDR3 is built from 13 residues. Trimming shortened V by 2 bases and J by 3 bases, and 8 bases separated the two germline ends. Germline CDR1 reads SGDLS; CDR2 reads YYNGEE. The chain's CDR3 is CASSVAPKETQYF. The CDR3 nucleotides are TGTGCCAGCAGCGTGGCCCCCAAAGAGACCCAGTACTTC.

With respect to this clone: This specimen includes other DNA sequences encoding the same CDR3. V usage is TRBV11-2 and J usage is TRBJ1-1; a possible D gene is TRBD1 (5 bases). Germline assignment: CDR1 SGHAT and CDR2 FQNNGV. The CDR3 has 13 residues. Trimming stripped 2 bases from V and 4 bases from J, with 8 bases between. The CDR3 protein is CASSLTGGTEAFF. CDR3 bases: TGTGCCAGCAGCTTAACCGGGGGCACTGAAGCTTTCTTT.

V gene TRBV7-2 combines with J gene TRBJ2-3; D gene ambiguous. Looked up from germline, CDR1 is SGHTA and CDR2 is FQGNSA. The CDR3 length is 13 residues. V lost 5 bases and J 1 base, leaving 7 bases between the germline ends. In DNA form, the CDR3 reads TGTGCCAGCAGCCAGCGCGGCACAGATACGCAGTATTTT. Translated: CASSQRGTDTQYF.

The chain couples TRBV11-2 to TRBJ2-5, with a possible D match to TRBD1 (6 bases). The CDR3 length is 15 residues. The ends were cut back, 6 bases at V and 5 bases at J, with 19 bases in the middle. Germline V CDR1 and CDR2: SGHAT, FQNNGV. As DNA, the CDR3 is TGTGCCAGCAGTTCGGCCGGGACCCAGGGGGAGACCCAGTACTTC. It codes for CASSSAGTQGETQYF.

The J gene is TRBJ2-1, the V gene TRBV19, with no clear D. Per germline, CDR1 LNHDA and CDR2 SQIVND (reference sequence). CDR3 size: 15 residues. Trimming removed 2 bases at V and 7 bases at J, with 15 bases between. The DNA for the CDR3 is TGTGCCAGTAGTATATCGCCAAATATCGCGAATGAGCAGTTCTTC. Translated: CASSISPNIANEQFF.

The chain is built from TRBV19 and TRBJ1-2; 8 bases are a match to TRBD1. After removal of 2 bases from V and 6 bases from J, the junction contained 2 bases not matched to a gene. The CDR3 is made up of 13 amino acids. Germline CDR1 and CDR2: LNHDA and SQIVND (reference sequence). CDR3 in DNA: TGTGCCAGTAGTATATGGACAGGGAATGGCTACACCTTC. This encodes CASSIWTGNGYTF.

A word on this clone: Other DNA variants within this sample encode the same CDR3. The chain has TRBV15 and TRBJ1-2; a weak D match, TRBD1 (5 bases). Trimming cost V 1 base and J 0 bases, with 9 bases left between them. Per the germline V gene, CDR1 is LNHNV and CDR2 is YYDKDF (reference sequence). CDR3 length: 15 amino acids. Here the CDR3 DNA reads TGTGCCACCAGCAGAGTCCAAGGGGCTAACTATGGCTACACCTTC. Its translation is CATSRVQGANYGYTF.